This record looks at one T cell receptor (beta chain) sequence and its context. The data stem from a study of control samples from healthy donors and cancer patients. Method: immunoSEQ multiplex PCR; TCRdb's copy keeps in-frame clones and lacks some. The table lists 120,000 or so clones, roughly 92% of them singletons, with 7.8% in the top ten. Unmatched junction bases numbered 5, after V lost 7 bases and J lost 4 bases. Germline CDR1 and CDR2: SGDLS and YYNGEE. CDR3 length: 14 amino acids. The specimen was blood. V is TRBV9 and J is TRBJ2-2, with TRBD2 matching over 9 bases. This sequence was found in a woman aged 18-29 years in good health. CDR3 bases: TGTGCCAGCTCAGCGGGAGGTACCACCGGGGAGCTGTTTTTT. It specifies CASSAGGTTGELFF.